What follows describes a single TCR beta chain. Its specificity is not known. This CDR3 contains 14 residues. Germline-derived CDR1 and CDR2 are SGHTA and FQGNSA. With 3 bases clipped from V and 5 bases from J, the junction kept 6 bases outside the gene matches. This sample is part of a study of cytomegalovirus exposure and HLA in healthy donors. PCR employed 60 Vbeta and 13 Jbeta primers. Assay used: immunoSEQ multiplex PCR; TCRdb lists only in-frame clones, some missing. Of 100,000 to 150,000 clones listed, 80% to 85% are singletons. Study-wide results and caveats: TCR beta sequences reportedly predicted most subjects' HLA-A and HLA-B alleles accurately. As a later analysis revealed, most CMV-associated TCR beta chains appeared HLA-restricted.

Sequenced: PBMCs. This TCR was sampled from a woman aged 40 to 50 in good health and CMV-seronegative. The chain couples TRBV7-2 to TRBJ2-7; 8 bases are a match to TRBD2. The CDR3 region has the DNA TGTGCCAGCAGCTTGGGACGGGGGGGGCACGAGCAGTACTTC. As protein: CASSLGRGGHEQYF.